This TCR beta chain was sequenced for a study of blood T cell repertoires in COVID-19. For the study at large: COVID-19 samples collected from the United States, Italy and Spain covered acute and convalescent phases. T cells, B-cell-depleted T cells, or PBMCs supplied cDNA or gDNA.

This clone has a handful of counts. Authors' analysis steps: For nucleated cells, counts were estimated from reference gene primer amplification. Using immunoSEQ multiplex PCR, the repertoire was profiled, and TCRdb retains in-frame clones only, with some absent. That table supplies the V and J calls and clone size; D and trimming were determined from the DNA. The table includes roughly 95,000 clones, about 80% detected once. The germline gives CDR1 SGHDT, CDR2 YYEEEE. The CDR3 spans 13 residues. V was pared by 4 bases and J by 6 bases, with 6 bases of the junction left unmatched. This clonotype was obtained from a man in his sixties with acute or convalescent COVID-19. Sequenced input: peripheral blood. The chain uses TRBV5-6 and TRBJ1-2; 7 bases are shared with TRBD1. The CDR3 DNA reads as TGTGCCAGCAGCCCGACAGGGAAGGATGGCTACACCTTC. The encoded protein is CASSPTGKDGYTF.